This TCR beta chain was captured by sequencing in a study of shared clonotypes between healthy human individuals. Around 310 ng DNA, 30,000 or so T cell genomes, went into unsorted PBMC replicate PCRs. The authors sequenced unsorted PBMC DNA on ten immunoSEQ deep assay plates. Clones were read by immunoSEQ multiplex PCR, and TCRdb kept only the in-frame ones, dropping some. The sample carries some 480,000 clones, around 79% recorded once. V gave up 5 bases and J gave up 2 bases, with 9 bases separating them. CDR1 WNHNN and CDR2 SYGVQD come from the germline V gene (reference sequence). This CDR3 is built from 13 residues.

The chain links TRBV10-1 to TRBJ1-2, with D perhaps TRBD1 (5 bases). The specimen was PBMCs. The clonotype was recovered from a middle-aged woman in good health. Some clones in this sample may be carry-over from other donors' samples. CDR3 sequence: CASSRGGNYGYTF. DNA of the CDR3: TGCGCCAGCAGTAGGGGTGGCAACTATGGCTACACCTTC.